The 26 T cell receptor beta chains below come from one sample, sequenced in a study of T-cell reconstitution after alpha-beta-depleted transplantation in children. For TCRbeta, the library was prepared with unique molecular identifiers. TCRdb recomputed calls from the PCR reads with MiXCR, one row per CDR3 protein. Here the sample spans 180,000 or so distinct CDR3 sequences, approximately 6% being singletons. Sequenced material: PBMCs, taken before TCRalphabeta/CD19-depleted stem cell transplant. These receptors were collected from a girl in the first two years of life with combined immunodeficiency, due to receive a stem cell transplant.

Regarding this clonotype: A much bigger clone sits one base away, suggesting this may be a read error. This chain links TRBV28 with TRBJ2-7; 7 positions agree with TRBD2. Trimming removed 7 bases from V and 6 bases from J; junction bases left unmatched: 12. Looked up from germline, CDR1 is MDHEN and CDR2 is SYDVKM. The CDR3 sequence is 14 residues long. The CDR3 nucleotides are TGTGCCAGCACTCACGGGGAGGGGTTTTCCGAGCAGTACTTC. Translating gives CASTHGEGFSEQYF.

Ten or more counts support this clonotype. This chain joins TRBV24-1 and TRBJ2-1; 9 nucleotides match TRBD2. CDR1 and CDR2 from the germline V gene are KGHDR and SFDVKD. The CDR3 runs 15 residues. The V and J ends lost 9 bases and 4 bases, in that order; junction bases with no gene match: 9. CDR3: CATGANSGGYNEQFF. In DNA form, the CDR3 reads TGTGCCACCGGGGCCAATAGCGGGGGTTACAATGAGCAGTTCTTC.

This clonotype came up many times. The DNA for the CDR3 is TGTGCCAGCAGTTATATCGGGACATCAGCTGGGGGTTCACCCCTCCACTTT. Residues: CASSYIGTSAGGSPLHF. The chain recombines TRBV27 with TRBJ1-6; the D gene is possibly TRBD1 (6 bases). Deletions cut 4 bases from V and 9 bases from J, with 22 bases between. Germline V CDR1 and CDR2: MNHEY, SMNVEV (reference sequence). There are 17 residues in the CDR3.

This clonotype was detected many times. The CDR3 region is CASRISGGRDEQFF. CDR3 nucleotide sequence: TGTGCCAGCAGGATTAGCGGGGGGCGGGATGAGCAGTTCTTC. V usage is TRBV3-1 and J usage is TRBJ2-1, with 10 bases fitting TRBD2. In germline, CDR1 is LGHDT, CDR2 YNNKEL (reference sequence). Germline trimming cut 6 bases from V and 8 bases from J; bases unmatched to any gene: 7. The CDR3 consists of 14 residues.

Many counts were recorded for this clonotype. The rearrangement links TRBV27 to TRBJ2-7, with TRBD1 matching over 7 bases. The V gene end was trimmed by 6 bases and the J gene end by 3 bases; junction bases not matched to a gene: 5. Germline V lookup: CDR1 MNHEY, CDR2 SMNVEV (reference sequence). The CDR3 extends over 13 amino acids. The CDR3 DNA is TGTGCCAGCAGAATGACAGGGTACTACGAGCAGTACTTC. This codes for CASRMTGYYEQYF.

This clonotype was detected ten times or more. The CDR3 coding sequence is TGTGCCAGCAGTTTAGGCCGCTCCTACGAGCAGTACTTC. Residues: CASSLGRSYEQYF. The rearrangement uses TRBV12-3 or TRBV12-4 and TRBJ2-7; D is unresolved. The length of the CDR3 is 13 residues. V lost 1 base and J lost 0, with 4 bases in between.

This clonotype was counted at least ten times. J is TRBJ1-1 and V is TRBV7-9; D is uncertain. CDR1 SEHNR and CDR2 FQNEAQ come from the germline V gene (reference sequence). V lost 1 base, J lost 1 base, and 10 bases lay in between. The CDR3 spans 15 residues. This chain's CDR3 is CASSLVPRWNTEAFF. DNA of the CDR3: TGTGCCAGCAGCTTAGTCCCCCGCTGGAACACTGAAGCTTTCTTT.

This clonotype has a count of ten or more. The V gene is TRBV2, the J gene TRBJ2-1; D gene uncertain. Germline lookup yields CDR1 SNHLY and CDR2 FYNNEI. CDR3 length: 11 amino acids. Trimming stripped 6 bases from V and 3 bases from J, with 3 bases between. The CDR3 DNA is TGTGCCAGCAGGGTCTACAATGAGCAGTTCTTC. It translates to CASRVYNEQFF.

In this sample, this clonotype turned up many times. The gene calls are TRBV20-1 and TRBJ2-1; 10 bases are shared with TRBD2. The length of the CDR3 is 16 residues. Unmatched junction bases numbered 5, after V lost 2 bases and J lost 1 base. Germline V gives CDR1 DFQATT, CDR2 SNEGSKA (reference sequence). The CDR3 region is CSARPIAGGSYNEQFF. The CDR3 DNA sequence: TGCAGTGCTAGACCAATAGCGGGGGGATCCTACAATGAGCAGTTCTTC.

This clonotype was detected ten times or more. This rearrangement joins TRBV29-1 to TRBJ1-1; a weak D match, TRBD1 (6 bases). This CDR3 contains 13 residues. The ends were cut back, 1 base at V and 5 bases at J, with 11 bases in the middle. The germline V gene has CDR1 SQVTM and CDR2 ANQGSEA. Written as DNA, the CDR3 is TGCAGCGTTGAAGTACAGGGTAGAACTGAAGCTTTCTTT. Amino acid sequence: CSVEVQGRTEAFF.

In this sample, this clonotype turned up many times. The J gene is TRBJ1-5, the V gene TRBV9; a weak D match, TRBD1 (6 bases). The CDR3 covers 15 residues. Germline V CDR1 and CDR2: SGDLS, YYNGEE. V was trimmed by 0 bases and J by 6 bases, leaving 13 bases between them. The CDR3: CASSVGGGLGQPQHF. For the CDR3, the DNA is TGTGCCAGCAGCGTAGGTGGGGGGCTAGGTCAGCCCCAGCATTTT.

This clonotype was counted many times. The rearrangement links TRBV11-2 to TRBJ2-1, with TRBD2 as a possible D gene (6 bases). Per the germline V gene, CDR1 is SGHAT and CDR2 is FQNNGV. CDR3 length equals 13 residues. Trimming took off 4 bases at V and 4 bases at J, with 8 bases between the two ends. CDR3 amino acids: CASSSGGYNEQFF. The CDR3 DNA reads as TGTGCCAGCAGCTCCGGGGGTTACAATGAGCAGTTCTTC.

This clonotype was counted at least ten times. The chain combines TRBV12-3 or TRBV12-4 with TRBJ2-3; 7 bases are shared with TRBD2. This CDR3 contains 16 residues. V was pared by 5 bases and J by 0 bases, with 8 bases of the junction left unmatched. The CDR3 region is CASSGTGGISTDTQYF. CDR3 nucleotide sequence: TGTGCCAGCAGTGGGACGGGGGGTATTAGCACAGATACGCAGTATTTT.

This clonotype was counted at least ten times. The V call is TRBV18, the J call TRBJ2-1; D gene unclear. Germline V lookup: CDR1 KGHSH, CDR2 LQKENI. This CDR3 comprises 16 residues. V was clipped by 3 bases and J by 0 bases, with 12 bases between them. The CDR3: CASSPQRFSSYNEQFF. For the CDR3, the DNA is TGTGCCAGCTCACCTCAACGGTTTAGCTCCTACAATGAGCAGTTCTTC.

The genes are TRBV29-1 and TRBJ1-4, with D possibly TRBD1 on 5 matching bases. Germline assignment: CDR1 SQVTM and CDR2 ANQGSEA. The V gene lost 5 bases and the J gene lost 2 bases, with 21 bases spanning the gap. The CDR3 covers 17 residues. The CDR3 DNA reads TGCAGCGTTCGACCGGCCGTGCTAGGGGATACTAATGAAAAACTGTTTTTT. It encodes CSVRPAVLGDTNEKLFF.

On this clonotype itself: A single base separates this from a much larger clone, so it may be a read error. The missing conserved phenylalanine or tryptophan at the end of this CDR3 makes a read error likely. The chain uses TRBV20-1 and TRBJ2-1, with 9 bases identical to TRBD2. V lost 1 base and J lost 7; bases outside the gene matches: 11. This CDR3 contains 16 residues. CDR1 DFQATT and CDR2 SNEGSKA come from the germline V gene (reference sequence). CDR3 DNA sequence: TGCAGTGCTAGAGGGTCCGTCGGGCGGGAGGGGAATGAGCAGTTCGTC. This translates into CSARGSVGREGNEQFV.

This clonotype occurred many times. The rearrangement joins TRBV7-3 to TRBJ1-4; TRBD1 agrees at 9 bases. This CDR3 spans 15 amino acids. In germline, CDR1 is SGHTA, CDR2 FQGTGA. The trim removed 5 bases at V and 4 bases at J, leaving 5 bases unmatched. The CDR3: CASSATGGHNEKLFF. In DNA form, the CDR3 reads TGTGCCAGCAGCGCCACAGGGGGCCATAATGAAAAACTGTTTTTT.

The chain joins TRBV7-2 to TRBJ2-7; possible D gene TRBD2, 6 bases. Looked up from germline, CDR1 is SGHTA and CDR2 is FQGNSA. This CDR3 is built from 14 residues. The V end lost 5 bases, the J end lost 7 bases, and 18 bases lay between the germline ends. CDR3 coding DNA: TGTGCCAGCAGCCCCGGGCACGGGGGACGAGAGCAGTACTTC. It encodes CASSPGHGGREQYF.

The table lists this clonotype with many counts. The V and J genes are TRBV6-5 and TRBJ1-3, with D uncertain. The CDR3 is made up of 16 amino acids. Germline CDR1 reads MNHEY; CDR2 reads SVGAGI. V lost 3 bases to trimming and J lost 4 bases, with 16 bases between them. The chain's CDR3 is CASSYSSRESGNTIYF. CDR3 coding DNA: TGTGCCAGCAGTTATTCTTCTAGGGAGTCCGGAAACACCATATATTTT.

In its sample, this clonotype was seen many times. The rearrangement joins TRBV5-1 to TRBJ1-2, with unresolved D. CDR1 is SGHRS, CDR2 YFSETQ, per germline. Between the trimmed V and J ends, which lost 0 bases and 0 bases, there was a span of 3 bases. This CDR3 is 13 amino acids long. The DNA for the CDR3 is TGCGCCAGCAGCTTGGCAGCTAACTATGGCTACACCTTC. It translates to CASSLAANYGYTF. The entire variable domain, with the rest obtained from reference TRBV5-1 and TRBJ1-2, is as follows: KAGVTQTPRYLIKTRGQQVTLSCSPISGHRSVSWYQQTPGQGLQFLFEYFSETQRNKGNFPGRFSGRQFSNSRSEMNVSTLELGDSALYLCASSLAANYGYTFGSGTRLTVV.

This clonotype came up many times. CDR3 residues: CSVEALNTEAFF. Written as DNA, the CDR3 is TGCAGCGTTGAAGCCCTGAACACTGAAGCTTTCTTT. This chain links TRBV29-1 with TRBJ1-1; D gene uncertain. In germline, CDR1 is SQVTM, CDR2 ANQGSEA. Trimming pared 1 base from V and 0 bases from J, leaving 3 bases between. The CDR3 consists of 12 residues.

This chain connects TRBV4-3 to TRBJ1-4; D might be TRBD1 (6 bases). The CDR3 runs to 17 residues. V gave up 3 bases and J gave up 0 bases, with 14 bases separating them. Germline CDR1 is LGHNA and CDR2 is YSLEER. This CDR3 is CASSQDLPGATNEKLFF. DNA of the CDR3: TGCGCCAGCAGCCAGGACTTACCAGGGGCAACTAATGAAAAACTGTTTTTT.

This clonotype was observed many times. This sequence joins TRBV6-6 and TRBJ2-3; tentative D call: TRBD2 (6 bases). This CDR3 region has 11 residues. CDR1 is MNHNY and CDR2 is SVGAGI in the germline V gene (reference sequence). With 10 bases removed from V and 8 bases from J, the gap between germline ends came to 13 bases. CDR3 coding DNA: TGTGCCATATATAGCGGCGGTACGCAGTATTTT. Residues: CAIYSGGTQYF.

This rearrangement joins TRBV18 to TRBJ1-1, with a weak D call TRBD1 (5 bases). Trimming left V 2 bases short and J 1 base short, with 11 bases between. The CDR3 runs 15 residues. Germline V gene sequence: CDR1 KGHSH, CDR2 LQKENI. The CDR3 nucleotides are TGTGCCAGCTCACCATCAGGGATTGGGAACACTGAAGCTTTCTTT. It translates to CASSPSGIGNTEAFF.

This clonotype appeared many times. V gene TRBV14 combines with J gene TRBJ1-6, with 9 bases lining up with TRBD1. This CDR3 has 15 residues. The trim removed 4 bases at V and 7 bases at J, leaving 5 bases unmatched. The V gene's germline CDR1 is SGHDN and CDR2 FVKESK. The CDR3 coding sequence is TGTGCCAGCAGCCTACAGGGGGCCGCCAATTCACCCCTCCACTTT. It codes for CASSLQGAANSPLHF.

The sample holds many counts of this clonotype. The chain employs TRBV28 and TRBJ2-1; 10 bases match TRBD2. Germline V gene data show CDR1 as MDHEN and CDR2 as SYDVKM. V lost 5 bases to trimming and J lost 3 bases; unmatched junction nucleotides: 7. This CDR3 spans 16 amino acids. The CDR3 here is CASSLISGGNYNEQFF. Written as DNA, the CDR3 is TGTGCCAGCAGTCTCATTAGCGGGGGGAACTACAATGAGCAGTTCTTC.